This TCR beta chain comes out of a study of cytomegalovirus exposure and HLA in healthy donors. This CDR3 is built from 12 residues. V shed 1 base, J shed 11 bases, and the junction held 4 bases outside the gene matches. Germline CDR1 and CDR2: SGHAT and FQNNGV. The study ran its PCR with 60 Vbeta and 13 Jbeta primers. Clones were read by immunoSEQ multiplex PCR, and TCRdb kept only the in-frame ones, dropping some. The data hold around 220,000 clones, with under 80% observed a single time. About this clone: Its target is not known. Other DNA sequences in the same sample also yield this CDR3.

Study conclusions and caveats: A later analysis reported that several of the most significant clusters appeared to be linked to common viral pathogens, among them Epstein-Barr virus. Using a false discovery rate of 0.05, a later analysis showed that 15,000 to 20,000 TCR beta sequences were associated with HLA alleles.

The V call is TRBV11-2, the J call TRBJ1-1; 7 bases fit TRBD1. This receptor was obtained from a girl aged 2 to 10 in good health and CMV-seronegative. Sequenced input: PBMCs. The CDR3 region is CASSLGQGGAFF. CDR3 DNA sequence: TGTGCCAGCAGCTTAGGGCAGGGGGGCGCTTTCTTT.